The 2 T cell receptor beta chains in this list originate from one sample, sequenced in a study of T cell repertoires in cytomegalovirus infection. TCRdb re-called the reads through MiXCR, storing one row per CDR3 protein. The sample includes about 830,000 distinct CDR3 sequences, less than 35% of them seen just once. No antigens are known for them. The sequences come from cultured CD8+ T cells from PBMCs, collected from culture after CMV antigen stimulation. Receptors originate from a human donor in good health (CMV status not recorded). Some clones in this sample may be carry-over from other donors' samples.

This clonotype was observed a handful of times. V and J are TRBV6-6 and TRBJ1-1; TRBD1 agrees at 7 bases. After removal of 7 bases from V and 5 bases from J, the junction contained 7 bases not matched to a gene. Germline V gene data show CDR1 as MNHNY and CDR2 as SVGAGI (reference sequence). This CDR3 is built from 13 residues. The CDR3 region is CASNTGVGTEAFF. The CDR3 DNA reads as TGTGCCAGCAACACAGGGGTTGGGACTGAAGCTTTCTTT.

This clonotype was counted at least ten times. V usage is TRBV7-8 and J usage is TRBJ1-5; weak D call: TRBD1 (5 bases). The V gene's germline CDR1 is SGHVS and CDR2 FQNEAQ. CDR3 length equals 15 residues. The V gene lost 4 bases and the J gene lost 3 bases, with 13 bases spanning the gap. The CDR3 DNA is TGTGCCAGCAGCTCACGCGGACAATCCAATCAGCCCCAGCATTTT. Translating it yields CASSSRGQSNQPQHF.